The 32 T cell receptor beta chains reported below all come from one sample, sequenced in a study of Ad26.COV2.S vaccination and SARS-CoV-2 variants. The treatment was: some 19 received Ad26.COV2.S at low or high dose, single or two shots; roughly five received placebo; per-sample allocation not given. Following the first vaccine or placebo injection, samples were taken on day 63. The protocol was immunoSEQ multiplex PCR, while the TCRdb copy is restricted to in-frame clones and leaves out a portion. The table includes about 680,000 clones, 70% to 90% detected once. The sequences come from peripheral blood, collected in a trial of Ad26.COV2.S vaccine versus placebo. These receptors were taken from a person aged 18 to 59 who received the Ad26.COV2.S COVID-19 vaccine or a placebo.

The genes are TRBV19 and TRBJ1-5; 7 bases line up with TRBD1. CDR1 is LNHDA and CDR2 is SQIVND in the germline V gene (reference sequence). The CDR3 extends over 16 amino acids. Germline trimming cut 0 bases from V and 3 bases from J; bases unmatched to any gene: 5. CDR3 amino acids: CASSIDQTGYNQPQHF. The CDR3 DNA sequence: TGTGCCAGTAGTATAGATCAGACAGGGTACAATCAGCCCCAGCATTTT.

The chain employs TRBV15 and TRBJ2-4; tentatively, D is TRBD2 (6 bases). This CDR3 spans 15 amino acids. Germline V gene lookup returns CDR1 LNHNV and CDR2 YYDKDF (reference sequence). Trimming took 4 bases from V and 2 from J, leaving 12 bases between them. This chain's CDR3 is CATSTRRATKNIQYF. The CDR3 bases are TGTGCCACCAGCACCCGGAGGGCAACCAAAAACATTCAGTACTTC. Together with reference TRBV15 and TRBJ2-4, the CDR3 gives the full variable domain: DAMVIQNPRYQVTQFGKPVTLSCSQTLNHNVMYWYQQKSSQAPKLLFHYYDKDFNNEADTPDNFQSRRPNTSFCFLDIRSPGLGDTAMYLCATSTRRATKNIQYFGAGTRLSVL.

Written as DNA, the CDR3 is TGCGCCAGCACAGGGACAGAGTATGGCTACACCTTC. It specifies CASTGTEYGYTF. The chain is built from TRBV5-1 and TRBJ1-2; 7 bases line up with TRBD1. V was pared by 6 bases and J by 5 bases, with 4 bases of the junction left unmatched. This CDR3 comprises 12 residues. Germline CDR1 SGHRS, CDR2 YFSETQ.

CDR3 in amino acids: CASSRQDRKFFEQYF. The CDR3, as DNA: TGCGCCAGCAGTCGACAGGACAGGAAATTCTTCGAGCAGTACTTC. V gene TRBV23-1 combines with J gene TRBJ2-7, with 7 bases fitting TRBD1. TRBV23-1 qualifies as an ORF whose function is uncertain. The CDR3 is 15 amino acids. The trim removed 4 bases at V and 6 bases at J, leaving 12 bases unmatched.

This chain connects TRBV30 to TRBJ1-2; 10 bases line up with TRBD1. Germline values: CDR1 GTSNPN, CDR2 SVGIG (reference sequence). J gave up 4 bases and V 1 base, and 6 bases lay outside the gene matches. The CDR3 is 15 residues long. The CDR3 region has the DNA TGTGCCTGGAGTGGGGACAGGGGCGTCATCTATGGCTACACCTTC. Translating gives CAWSGDRGVIYGYTF.

J is TRBJ1-4 and V is TRBV30, with 10 bases that match TRBD1. This CDR3 region has 14 residues. CDR1 and CDR2 (germline): GTSNPN, SVGIG (reference sequence). With 4 bases clipped from V and 8 bases from J, the junction kept 7 bases outside the gene matches. CDR3 sequence (DNA): TGTGCCTGGATTCCGGGACAGGGGACGGAAAAACTGTTTTTT. Encoded protein: CAWIPGQGTEKLFF. The full variable domain, in which reference TRBV30 and TRBJ1-4 provide the parts outside the CDR3, is SQTIHQWPATLVQPVGSPLSLECTVEGTSNPNLYWYRQAAGRGLQLLFYSVGIGQISSEVPQNLSASRPQDRQFILSSKKLLLSDSGFYLCAWIPGQGTEKLFFGSGTQLSVL.

CDR3 DNA sequence: TGTGCCAGCACCACTGTACTGGGCAACACCGGGGAGCTGTTTTTT. Its protein is CASTTVLGNTGELFF. The rearrangement links TRBV5-5 to TRBJ2-2; D is unresolved. The V end was cut by 6 bases, the J end by 2 bases, with 14 bases between. The CDR3 has 15 amino acids. Germline V gene sequence: CDR1 SGHKS, CDR2 YYEKEE (reference sequence).

Only one count was recorded for this clone. The chain has TRBV7-9 and TRBJ2-1; TRBD1 aligns across 9 bases. The J segment lost 4 bases and the V segment lost 5 bases, leaving 6 bases of the junction unmatched. The CDR3 is 15 residues long. Germline assignment: CDR1 SEHNR and CDR2 FQNEAQ (reference sequence). This CDR3 reads CASSPGTGRYNEQFF. The CDR3 bases are TGTGCCAGCAGCCCTGGGACAGGGAGGTACAATGAGCAGTTCTTC.

The chain is built from TRBV5-8 and TRBJ2-2, with TRBD2 identical over 10 bases. The CDR3 loop spans 16 amino acids. Per the germline V gene, CDR1 is SGHTS and CDR2 is YDEGEE. Trimming at V came to 10 bases and at J to 3 bases, leaving 12 bases not matched to a gene. DNA of the CDR3: TGTGCCCTTGGGAGCGGGAGGGCCCAGGACACCGGGGAGCTGTTTTTT. Protein sequence: CALGSGRAQDTGELFF.

V usage is TRBV25-1 and J usage is TRBJ1-4; D gene ambiguous. Per the germline V gene, CDR1 is MGHDK and CDR2 is SYGVNS. Trimming took 2 bases from V and 8 from J, leaving 3 bases between them. There are 11 residues in the CDR3. CDR3 residues: CASSELEKLFF. The CDR3 nucleotides read TGTGCCAGCAGTGAACTAGAAAAACTGTTTTTT.

This sequence joins TRBV5-1 and TRBJ2-7; maybe TRBD1 (5 bases). Germline lookup yields CDR1 SGHRS and CDR2 YFSETQ. Trimming removed 4 bases at V and 2 bases at J, with 13 bases between. The length of the CDR3 is 14 residues. CDR3: CASSPYPTAYEQYF. CDR3 DNA sequence: TGCGCCAGCAGCCCATACCCGACAGCCTACGAGCAGTACTTC.

This clone was counted a few times. The rearrangement links TRBV7-9 to TRBJ2-3, with 7 nucleotides matching TRBD2. V lost 5 bases to trimming and J lost 2 bases; unmatched junction nucleotides: 10. This CDR3 region has 16 residues. Germline values: CDR1 SEHNR, CDR2 FQNEAQ (reference sequence). The CDR3 loop is CASSRAVGGNTDTQYF. CDR3 coding DNA: TGTGCCAGCAGCCGCGCGGTGGGGGGGAACACAGATACGCAGTATTTT.

The CDR3 reads CASSSTIAGTNEKLFF. The CDR3 DNA sequence: TGTGCCAGCAGTTCCACGATCGCGGGAACTAATGAAAAACTGTTTTTT. V usage is TRBV6-2 or TRBV6-3 and J usage is TRBJ1-4; D unclear. Germline CDR1 MNHEY, CDR2 SVGEGT. The CDR3 is 16 residues long. V was trimmed by 4 bases and J by 1 base, leaving 13 bases between them.

This clone has a single count. This sequence joins TRBV7-8 and TRBJ2-3, with 8 bases that match TRBD1. Germline V gene data show CDR1 as SGHVS and CDR2 as FQNEAQ. The CDR3 is 16 amino acids. With V trimmed by 5 bases and J by 5 bases, 12 bases remained unmatched. CDR3 residues: CASSPKVGQGEDTQYF. In DNA form, the CDR3 reads TGTGCCAGCAGCCCCAAGGTAGGACAGGGCGAAGATACGCAGTATTTT.

The chain couples TRBV7-2 to TRBJ1-2; no reliable D call. Germline V gene data show CDR1 as SGHTA and CDR2 as FQGNSA. Between the trimmed V and J ends, which lost 1 base and 3 bases, there was a span of 9 bases. The CDR3 totals 14 residues. The CDR3 nucleotides are TGTGCCAGCAGCTTAGTGAGCCATGACTATGGCTACACCTTC. Translation gives CASSLVSHDYGYTF.

The V and J genes are TRBV3-1 (or the pseudogene TRBV3-2) and TRBJ1-2, with 9 bases fitting TRBD1. Trimming removed 0 bases from V and 4 bases from J; junction bases left unmatched: 9. This CDR3 region has 17 residues. Per germline, CDR1 LGHDT and CDR2 YNNKEL (reference sequence). The CDR3 nucleotides are TGTGCCAGCAGCCAAGAGGCCTACAGGGGGCGATTCTATGGCTACACCTTC. This translates into CASSQEAYRGRFYGYTF.

J is TRBJ2-7 and V is TRBV3-1 (or the pseudogene TRBV3-2), with 9 bases identical to TRBD1. The CDR3 spans 13 residues. V shed 7 bases, J shed 8 bases, and the junction held 9 bases outside the gene matches. Germline V CDR1 and CDR2: LGHDT, YNNKEL (reference sequence). The CDR3: CASTPGQGTKQYF. The CDR3 nucleotides read TGTGCCAGCACCCCGGGACAGGGCACCAAGCAGTACTTC.

The chain joins TRBV18 to TRBJ2-7, with a tentative D call TRBD1 (7 bases). Trimming took off 1 base at V and 1 base at J, with 14 bases between the two ends. The CDR3 length is 16 residues. CDR1 and CDR2 from the germline V gene are KGHSH and LQKENI. The CDR3 DNA reads as TGTGCCAGCTCACCACAGGAGGGCAGGGGGTCCTACGAGCAGTACTTC. It codes for CASSPQEGRGSYEQYF.

This clone was seen a single time. The chain couples TRBV7-9 to TRBJ2-5; D possibly matches TRBD1 or TRBD2 (6 bases each). This CDR3 region has 11 residues. Trimming cost V 5 bases and J 10 bases, with 11 bases left between them. Per germline, CDR1 SEHNR and CDR2 FQNEAQ (reference sequence). In DNA, the CDR3 is TGTGCCAGCAGCCCAGGGGAGGTCCAGTACTTC. This encodes CASSPGEVQYF. Full variable domain (rest looked up from reference TRBV7-9 and TRBJ2-5): DTGVSQNPRHKITKRGQNVTFRCDPISEHNRLYWYRQTLGQGPEFLTYFQNEAQLEKSRLLSDRFSAERPKGSFSTLEIQRTEQGDSAMYLCASSPGEVQYFGPGTRLLVL.

The genes are TRBV4-2 and TRBJ1-5, with D maybe TRBD1 (5 bases). The germline V gene has CDR1 LGHNA and CDR2 YNFKEQ. The CDR3 consists of 15 residues. V lost 1 base and J 4 bases, leaving 11 bases between the germline ends. The CDR3 loop reads CASSQGGPLNQPQHF. For the CDR3, the DNA is TGTGCCAGCAGCCAAGGGGGACCCCTTAATCAGCCCCAGCATTTT.

This chain joins TRBV29-1 and TRBJ2-5; D ambiguous. The CDR3 is 12 amino acids. The germline CDR1 and CDR2 sequences are SQVTM and ANQGSEA. V lost 5 bases to trimming and J lost 5 bases, with 12 bases between them. CDR3 in amino acids: CSVSGSEETQYF. CDR3 sequence (DNA): TGCAGCGTTTCAGGCTCCGAGGAGACCCAGTACTTC.

The chain uses TRBV5-6 and TRBJ2-3; 7 bases are a match to TRBD2. The V gene end was trimmed by 0 bases and the J gene end by 5 bases; junction bases not matched to a gene: 3. CDR1 is SGHDT and CDR2 is YYEEEE in the germline V gene. The CDR3 loop spans 14 amino acids. The CDR3 nucleotides are TGTGCCAGCAGCTTGGGACTAGCAGGAGATACGCAGTATTTT. Its protein product is CASSLGLAGDTQYF.

The chain joins TRBV5-4 to TRBJ1-1; D not resolved. V lost 0 bases and J 1 base, leaving 10 bases between the germline ends. This CDR3 contains 15 residues. From germline, CDR1 is SGHNT and CDR2 YYREEE (reference sequence). CDR3 nucleotide sequence: TGTGCCAGCAGCTTGGCTTCGTTACAGAACACTGAAGCTTTCTTT. Encoded protein: CASSLASLQNTEAFF.

The chain recombines TRBV29-1 with TRBJ1-1; 10 bases align to TRBD1. The germline CDR1 and CDR2 sequences are SQVTM and ANQGSEA. V lost 4 bases, J lost 8 bases, and 7 bases stayed unmatched. The CDR3 is made up of 13 amino acids. The CDR3: CSVVWDRGSEAFF. CDR3 bases: TGCAGCGTTGTTTGGGACAGGGGATCCGAAGCTTTCTTT.

This sequence joins TRBV6-5 and TRBJ1-4; D ambiguous. CDR3 length: 15 amino acids. The ends were cut back, 5 bases at V and 1 base at J, with 11 bases in the middle. In germline, CDR1 is MNHEY, CDR2 SVGAGI. The CDR3 sequence: CASSPNLLTNEKLFF. The DNA for the CDR3 is TGTGCCAGCAGTCCAAACCTCCTAACTAATGAAAAACTGTTTTTT.

V usage is TRBV7-2 and J usage is TRBJ2-4; TRBD2 matches 12 bases. J was trimmed by 6 bases and V by 3 bases; bases with no gene match: 3. There are 15 residues in the CDR3. Per the germline V gene, CDR1 is SGHTA and CDR2 is FQGNSA. The CDR3 bases are TGTGCCAGCAGCTTGTCGGGACTAGCGGGAAACATTCAGTACTTC. Its translation is CASSLSGLAGNIQYF. The whole variable domain, filled in from reference TRBV7-2 and TRBJ2-4, reads GAGVSQSPSNKVTEKGKDVELRCDPISGHTALYWYRQSLGQGLEFLIYFQGNSAPDKSGLPSDRFSAERTGGSVSTLTIQRTQQEDSAVYLCASSLSGLAGNIQYFGAGTRLSVL.

J is TRBJ2-3 and V is TRBV18; D is unresolved. Trimming shortened V by 5 bases and J by 6 bases, and 9 bases separated the two germline ends. Germline V gives CDR1 KGHSH, CDR2 LQKENI. There are 12 residues in the CDR3. CDR3 region: CASSAFKDTQYF. CDR3 sequence (DNA): TGTGCCAGCTCAGCATTTAAGGATACGCAGTATTTT.

The rearrangement uses TRBV4-2 and TRBJ2-4; possible D gene TRBD2, 6 bases. Trimming pared 1 base from V and 2 bases from J, leaving 15 bases between. The CDR3 runs 17 residues. The germline V gene has CDR1 LGHNA and CDR2 YNFKEQ. The CDR3 is CASSQAGGRETKNIQYF. The CDR3 DNA reads as TGTGCCAGCAGCCAAGCCGGGGGACGGGAGACCAAAAACATTCAGTACTTC.

The chain employs TRBV21-1 and TRBJ2-1; the D call of TRBD1 is as the table states it, not checked on the DNA. TRBV21-1 has pseudogene status. The CDR3 runs 17 residues. CDR3 residues: CASSQSSGQPSYNEQFF. The CDR3 DNA sequence: TGTGCCAGCAGCCAAAGTTCGGGACAGCCCTCCTACAATGAGCAGTTCTTC.

V usage is TRBV5-5 and J usage is TRBJ1-6; 10 positions match TRBD1. Trimming at V came to 4 bases and at J to 5 bases, leaving 9 bases not matched to a gene. Germline CDR1 reads SGHKS; CDR2 reads YYEKEE (reference sequence). The CDR3 is 17 residues long. The CDR3 here is CASSPSPGTGDNSPLHF. In DNA form, the CDR3 reads TGTGCCAGCAGCCCCTCCCCCGGGACAGGGGATAATTCACCCCTCCACTTT.

V and J are TRBV18 and TRBJ1-6; D is unclear. The V and J ends lost 3 bases and 7 bases respectively, with 7 bases between them. This CDR3 comprises 13 residues. The germline CDR1 and CDR2 sequences are KGHSH and LQKENI. CDR3: CASSPPANSPLHF. The CDR3 nucleotides are TGTGCCAGCTCACCTCCGGCCAATTCACCCCTCCACTTT.

The J gene is TRBJ2-7, the V gene TRBV10-3; D uncertain. Looked up from germline, CDR1 is ENHRY and CDR2 is SYGVKD. The CDR3 runs to 14 residues. Trimming shortened V by 3 bases and J by 1 base, and 10 bases separated the two germline ends. CDR3 sequence (DNA): TGTGCCATCAGTGACCGGACCCAGTCCTACGAGCAGTACTTC. Protein product: CAISDRTQSYEQYF.